The entry that follows covers one TCR beta chain sequence. This clone was recorded once. What this receptor recognizes is not known. No base qualities exist here, and no much larger clone lies one base off it. The data stem from a study of blood T cell repertoires in COVID-19 (dated by TCRdb to about 2020). Looking at the study overall: The collaborator samples originated in the United States, Italy and Spain and spanned the acute and convalescent phases of COVID-19. Where available, HLA class I and class II types were obtained from metadata supplied by the sample provider rather than from assay-based typing. Samples came from the ongoing ImmuneRACE study (first 160 participants) plus 1,254 subjects from 6 global collaborators. The repertoires were made available in a free public database intended to serve as a resource for research on the immune response to SARS-CoV-2. The prospective study material was composed of cDNA or gDNA derived from T cells, B-cell-depleted T cells, or PBMCs. The sample metadata nearly always contained a de-identified subject ID, COVID-19 status, age in years and sex. The dataset comprised deeply sampled blood TCRbeta repertoires from subjects exposed to, actively infected with, or recovered from COVID-19. Beyond this particular receptor, the publication reports: How much clinical and demographic metadata was included differed by source and by participant, and the metadata was provided uncurated.

Inclusive of the bounding cysteine and phenylalanine, the CDR3 is 16 residues long. Just CDR3 DNA is preserved here, 48 bases in frame from base 1. Via the germline V gene (reference sequence), CDR1 is SGHNT and CDR2 YYREEE. V is reduced by 6 bases and J by 0 bases, leaving a spacing of 13 bases between them. TCRbeta CDR3 regions were amplified from genomic DNA by means of the immunoSEQ Assay, a bias-controlled multiplex PCR. The study's processing was this. The number of nucleated cells in each sample was estimated by amplification of reference gene primers within the assay. To quantify the absolute abundance of each unique TCRbeta CDR3 rearrangement, sequence reads were collapsed and filtered. For each sample, productive Simpson clonality was calculated by taking the square root of Simpson's diversity index across productive rearrangements. TCRdb re-hosts the immuneACCESS table, in-frame sequences only. Its copies lack some clones; in the studies checked, an unresolved V gene accounts for under half of them, and the cause for the rest is not known. D and trimming were read from the DNA, whereas the V and J calls and clone size are those reported in that table. This sample lists about 400,000 clones; 75% to 90% were detected once. The leading ten clones occupy about 7.1% of the sample.

One collaborating source in Seattle enrolled patients while the patients were actively infected and followed the patients over time throughout the course of disease. The collaborating institutions used their own protocols to collect whole blood in K2EDTA tubes. For TCRbeta analysis, collaborator samples were shipped as frozen whole blood, as isolated PBMCs, or as DNA extracted from either sample type. The sample comprised peripheral blood. This TCR derives from a woman aged 55-75 years with COVID-19, enrolled during active disease. Recombination connected TRBV5-4 to TRBJ2-6; perhaps TRBD1 is the D gene, with 6 bases matching. At the DNA level, the sequence is TGTGCCAGCACCCCGACAGGAAGCTCTGGGGCCAACGTCCTGACTTTC. This encodes CASTPTGSSGANVLTF.